The clone carrying this TCR beta chain was seen at least ten times. Sequenced by immunoSEQ multiplex PCR; TCRdb stores in-frame clones only, minus some. In the table there are approximately 220,000 clones, 80% to 90% of which are singletons. This record comes from a study of blood T cell repertoires in COVID-19. CDR3 size: 15 residues. Trimming took 7 bases from V and 4 from J; bases not matched to a gene: 8. CDR1 and CDR2 (germline): KGHDR, SFDVKD. This rearrangement joins TRBV24-1 to TRBJ2-5; TRBD1 matches 10 bases. The source of this sequence is a woman aged 40 to 49 who had been exposed to COVID-19. The sample was PBMCs or T cells enriched from blood (not recorded which). In nucleotides, the CDR3 is TGTGCCACCAGCCCCGGGACAGGGGAACCAGAGACCCAGTACTTC. Its protein is CATSPGTGEPETQYF.